The rows below give T cell receptor beta chains drawn from one sample of a study of blood T cell repertoires in COVID-19. Some clones are missing from TCRdb's copy, which holds only in-frame ones; the method was immunoSEQ multiplex PCR. The data hold 130,000 to 150,000 clones, with about 90% observed a single time. Sequences were obtained from peripheral blood. Receptor source: a man over 45 who had recovered from COVID-19. The CDR3 runs from the conserved cysteine through the conserved F or W. A D gene is named only where the DNA matches it firmly. Expanded clones are given a class, and other clones once, few, many or no size at all.

J gene: TRBJ1-1
D gene: NA
clone size: NA
V gene: TRBV18
CDR3 length: 14
CDR3 DNA: TGTGCCAGCTCACCACCGTCATCAGGGATGTATGCTTTCTTT
CDR3 protein: CASSPPSSGMYAFF

J gene: TRBJ1-2
D gene: TRBD1
clone size: NA
V gene: TRBV4-1
CDR3 length: 15
CDR3 DNA: TGCGCCAGCAGCCCGTCGACAGGGGGCGAGTATGGCTACACCTTC
CDR3 protein: CASSPSTGGEYGYTF

J gene: TRBJ2-5
D gene: TRBD1
clone size: NA
V gene: TRBV7-9
CDR3 length: 15
CDR3 DNA: TGTGCCAGCAGACCCCCCGACAGGGGACAAGAGACCCAGTACTTC
CDR3 protein: CASRPPDRGQETQYF

J gene: TRBJ2-4
D gene: TRBD1
clone size: NA
V gene: TRBV7-2
CDR3 length: 15
CDR3 DNA: TGTGCCAGCAGCTTAGCCGGACAGGGGAGAAACATTCAGTACTTC
CDR3 protein: CASSLAGQGRNIQYF

J gene: TRBJ1-3
D gene: NA
clone size: NA
V gene: TRBV18
CDR3 length: 15
CDR3 DNA: TGTGCCAGCTCACCACCGGGGAGATCTGGAAACACCATATATTTT
CDR3 protein: CASSPPGRSGNTIYF

J gene: TRBJ2-2
D gene: TRBD2
clone size: NA
V gene: TRBV5-6
CDR3 length: 17
CDR3 DNA: TGTGCCAGCAGCTTACGACTAGCGGGGGGGCCGGACGGGGAGCTGTTTTTT
CDR3 protein: CASSLRLAGGPDGELFF

J gene: TRBJ2-3
D gene: TRBD1
clone size: NA
V gene: TRBV12-5
CDR3 length: 16
CDR3 DNA: TGTGCTAGTGGACCGAATACAGGGGGCGTAACAGATACGCAGTATTTT
CDR3 protein: CASGPNTGGVTDTQYF

J gene: TRBJ2-2
D gene: TRBD1
clone size: NA
V gene: TRBV6-2/TRBV6-3
CDR3 length: 16
CDR3 DNA: TGTGCCAGCAGCCGTGGACAGGGCCGGTTCCACGGGGAGCTGTTTTTT
CDR3 protein: CASSRGQGRFHGELFF

J gene: TRBJ2-5
D gene: TRBD2
clone size: NA
V gene: TRBV11-2
CDR3 length: 16
CDR3 DNA: TGTGCCAGCAGCTTAGGCCTAGCGGGGGGCCAAGAGACCCAGTACTTC
CDR3 protein: CASSLGLAGGQETQYF

J gene: TRBJ2-7
D gene: NA
clone size: NA
V gene: TRBV5-1
CDR3 length: 13
CDR3 DNA: TGCGCCAGCAGTGAGGTAATCTCCTACGAGCAGTACTTC
CDR3 protein: CASSEVISYEQYF

J gene: TRBJ2-7
D gene: NA
clone size: NA
V gene: TRBV4-1
CDR3 length: 15
CDR3 DNA: TGCGCCAGCAGCCGAGCTGCAGTGAGCGCCTACGAGCAGTACTTC
CDR3 protein: CASSRAAVSAYEQYF

J gene: TRBJ2-7
D gene: NA
clone size: NA
V gene: TRBV19
CDR3 length: 15
CDR3 DNA: TGTGCCAGTAGTAAGACAGGCGAAAGCTCCTACGAGCAGTACTTC
CDR3 protein: CASSKTGESSYEQYF

J gene: TRBJ2-7
D gene: NA
clone size: NA
V gene: TRBV12-3/TRBV12-4
CDR3 length: 13
CDR3 DNA: TGTGCCAGCAGTTTAGGCGGGACCTACGAGCAGTACTTC
CDR3 protein: CASSLGGTYEQYF

J gene: TRBJ2-7
D gene: TRBD1
clone size: NA
V gene: TRBV2
CDR3 length: 13
CDR3 DNA: TGTGCCAGCACAGAGACAGGGGGCTACGAGCAGTACTTC
CDR3 protein: CASTETGGYEQYF

J gene: TRBJ1-2
D gene: NA
clone size: NA
V gene: TRBV6-5
CDR3 length: 13
CDR3 DNA: TGTGCCAGCAGTATCCGGGAAAACTATGGCTACACCTTC
CDR3 protein: CASSIRENYGYTF

J gene: TRBJ1-1
D gene: TRBD1
clone size: NA
V gene: TRBV6-2/TRBV6-3
CDR3 length: 16
CDR3 DNA: TGTGCCAGCAGTTACTCAGGGACAGGGGTACAATTGGGAGCTTTCTTT
CDR3 protein: CASSYSGTGVQLGAFF

J gene: TRBJ2-3
D gene: TRBD2
clone size: NA
V gene: TRBV5-1
CDR3 length: 18
CDR3 DNA: TGCGCCAGCAGTTTCAGTGGACTAGCGGGGACTAGCACAGATACGCAGTATTTT
CDR3 protein: CASSFSGLAGTSTDTQYF

J gene: TRBJ2-5
D gene: TRBD2
clone size: NA
V gene: TRBV11-2
CDR3 length: 17
CDR3 DNA: TGTGCCAGCAGCGCATCGCGGACTAGCGGGGGACAAGAGACCCAGTACTTC
CDR3 protein: CASSASRTSGGQETQYF

J gene: TRBJ2-7
D gene: TRBD2
clone size: NA
V gene: TRBV27
CDR3 length: 15
CDR3 DNA: TGTGCCAGCTGGAGGTCTGGACTAGCGGGGGGCGAGCAGTACTTC
CDR3 protein: CASWRSGLAGGEQYF

J gene: TRBJ1-1
D gene: NA
clone size: few
V gene: TRBV4-3
CDR3 length: 11
CDR3 DNA: TGCGCCAGCAGCCTAGATCGGGAAGCTTTCTTT
CDR3 protein: CASSLDREAFF

J gene: TRBJ2-2
D gene: NA
clone size: NA
V gene: TRBV14
CDR3 length: 17
CDR3 DNA: TGTGCCAGCAGCCAAGAACAGCTCCCAAGCAGAACCGGGGAGCTGTTTTTT
CDR3 protein: CASSQEQLPSRTGELFF

J gene: TRBJ1-1
D gene: NA
clone size: NA
V gene: TRBV4-3
CDR3 length: 15
CDR3 DNA: TGCGCCAGCAGCCAAGATTGGAGTGAGAGCACTGAAGCTTTCTTT
CDR3 protein: CASSQDWSESTEAFF

J gene: TRBJ2-3
D gene: NA
clone size: NA
V gene: TRBV4-3
CDR3 length: 13
CDR3 DNA: TGCGCCAGCAGCCAAGATCTAAGAAAAACGCAGTATTTT
CDR3 protein: CASSQDLRKTQYF

J gene: TRBJ1-1
D gene: NA
clone size: NA
V gene: TRBV6-2/TRBV6-3
CDR3 length: 13
CDR3 DNA: TGTGCCAGCAGTTGGGGCGGGAACACTGAAGCTTTCTTT
CDR3 protein: CASSWGGNTEAFF

J gene: TRBJ2-3
D gene: NA
clone size: NA
V gene: TRBV6-2/TRBV6-3
CDR3 length: 14
CDR3 DNA: TGTGCCAGCAGTTATAGCGGTACCACAGATACGCAGTATTTT
CDR3 protein: CASSYSGTTDTQYF

J gene: TRBJ2-1
D gene: NA
clone size: NA
V gene: TRBV27
CDR3 length: 15
CDR3 DNA: TGTGCCAGCAGTTTCTCTCTAGGACAGCAGAATGAGCAGTTCTTC
CDR3 protein: CASSFSLGQQNEQFF

J gene: TRBJ1-6
D gene: TRBD1
clone size: NA
V gene: TRBV7-9
CDR3 length: 15
CDR3 DNA: TGTGCCAGCCAGGGACAGGCGGCTCTCGGTTCACCCCTCCACTTT
CDR3 protein: CASQGQAALGSPLHF

J gene: TRBJ2-1
D gene: NA
clone size: NA
V gene: TRBV11-2
CDR3 length: 16
CDR3 DNA: TGTGCCAGCAGCTCCCTTAGGGCAGGGGGAGGAAATGAGCAGTTCTTC
CDR3 protein: CASSSLRAGGGNEQFF

J gene: TRBJ2-4
D gene: NA
clone size: NA
V gene: TRBV11-2
CDR3 length: 14
CDR3 DNA: TGTGCCAGCAGCCTAGCTTTAGCCAAAAACATTCAGTACTTC
CDR3 protein: CASSLALAKNIQYF

J gene: TRBJ2-2
D gene: NA
clone size: NA
V gene: TRBV30
CDR3 length: 14
CDR3 DNA: TGTGCCTGGAGTGTAGGGGCCGGCACCGGGGAGCTGTTTTTT
CDR3 protein: CAWSVGAGTGELFF

J gene: TRBJ1-1
D gene: NA
clone size: NA
V gene: TRBV11-2
CDR3 length: 13
CDR3 DNA: TGTGCCAGCAAAATACACCAGAACACTGAAGCTTTCTTT
CDR3 protein: CASKIHQNTEAFF

J gene: TRBJ2-5
D gene: TRBD1
clone size: NA
V gene: TRBV5-6
CDR3 length: 14
CDR3 DNA: TGTGCCAGCAGCCGGGACAGGGGAGGTGAGACCCAGTACTTC
CDR3 protein: CASSRDRGGETQYF

J gene: TRBJ1-1
D gene: NA
clone size: NA
V gene: TRBV6-4
CDR3 length: 14
CDR3 DNA: TGTGCCAGCAGGGCTGACAGGACGAGCACTGAAGCTTTCTTT
CDR3 protein: CASRADRTSTEAFF

J gene: TRBJ2-3
D gene: NA
clone size: NA
V gene: TRBV7-3
CDR3 length: 15
CDR3 DNA: TGTGCCAGCAGCCTTACGGGGGTCAGCACAGATACGCAGTATTTT
CDR3 protein: CASSLTGVSTDTQYF

J gene: TRBJ2-2
D gene: NA
clone size: NA
V gene: TRBV4-1
CDR3 length: 15
CDR3 DNA: TGCGCCAGCAGCCAAGGGCAAGGGGACACCGGGGAGCTGTTTTTT
CDR3 protein: CASSQGQGDTGELFF

J gene: TRBJ2-5
D gene: TRBD2
clone size: few
V gene: TRBV2
CDR3 length: 13
CDR3 DNA: TGTGCCAGCAGTGTTAGACTAGCGGAGACCCAGTACTTC
CDR3 protein: CASSVRLAETQYF

J gene: TRBJ1-1
D gene: TRBD1
clone size: NA
V gene: TRBV6-5
CDR3 length: 13
CDR3 DNA: TGTGCCACCGGGGGACAGGCGAACTTTGAAGCTTTCTTT
CDR3 protein: CATGGQANFEAFF

J gene: TRBJ1-3
D gene: TRBD1
clone size: NA
V gene: TRBV7-2
CDR3 length: 18
CDR3 DNA: TGTGCCAGCAGCAGGCAGGGACAGGGTATCCTCTCTGGAAACACCATATATTTT
CDR3 protein: CASSRQGQGILSGNTIYF

J gene: TRBJ2-3
D gene: NA
clone size: NA
V gene: TRBV5-1
CDR3 length: 16
CDR3 DNA: TGCGCCAGCAGCTTGAGGCCAGGACAACCCACAGATACGCAGTATTTT
CDR3 protein: CASSLRPGQPTDTQYF

J gene: TRBJ1-2
D gene: NA
clone size: NA
V gene: TRBV6-1
CDR3 length: 13
CDR3 DNA: TGTGCCAGCAGTGAAGCTTCGAGCTATGGCTACACCTTC
CDR3 protein: CASSEASSYGYTF

J gene: TRBJ1-2
D gene: TRBD1
clone size: NA
V gene: TRBV6-5
CDR3 length: 13
CDR3 DNA: TGTGCCAGCAGCTTACAGGGGGTACATGGCTACACCTTC
CDR3 protein: CASSLQGVHGYTF

J gene: TRBJ2-7
D gene: TRBD1
clone size: NA
V gene: TRBV7-8
CDR3 length: 16
CDR3 DNA: TGTGCCAGCAGCTTAAGATCAGGACAGGGTCAAAGAGAGCAGTACTTC
CDR3 protein: CASSLRSGQGQREQYF

J gene: TRBJ2-7
D gene: NA
clone size: NA
V gene: TRBV30
CDR3 length: 15
CDR3 DNA: TGTGCCTGGAGCCCTGGGGACATGAGCTCCTACGAGCAGTACTTC
CDR3 protein: CAWSPGDMSSYEQYF

J gene: TRBJ2-3
D gene: NA
clone size: NA
V gene: TRBV5-6
CDR3 length: 18
CDR3 DNA: TGTGCCAGCAGCTACCTCCAAGCGGGCGGAGCTAGCACAGATACGCAGTATTTT
CDR3 protein: CASSYLQAGGASTDTQYF

J gene: TRBJ1-1
D gene: NA
clone size: once
V gene: TRBV3-1/TRBV3-2
CDR3 length: 14
CDR3 DNA: TGTGCCAGCAGCCAAGTCCTCCAGGGGACCGAAGCTTTCTTT
CDR3 protein: CASSQVLQGTEAFF

J gene: TRBJ2-1
D gene: TRBD2
clone size: once
V gene: TRBV6-2/TRBV6-3
CDR3 length: 16
CDR3 DNA: TGTGCCAGCAGTTACCAGGCTAGCGGGGTATACAATGAGCAGTTCTTC
CDR3 protein: CASSYQASGVYNEQFF

J gene: TRBJ1-1
D gene: TRBD1
clone size: NA
V gene: TRBV5-1
CDR3 length: 15
CDR3 DNA: TGCGCCAGCAGCGGAACGACAGGGTACCCCACTGAAGCTTTCTTT
CDR3 protein: CASSGTTGYPTEAFF

J gene: TRBJ2-3
D gene: TRBD2
clone size: NA
V gene: TRBV3-1/TRBV3-2
CDR3 length: 18
CDR3 DNA: TGTGCCAGCAGCCAAGTCGTACTAGCGGGGACGTGCACAGATACGCAGTATTTT
CDR3 protein: CASSQVVLAGTCTDTQYF

J gene: TRBJ2-7
D gene: NA
clone size: NA
V gene: TRBV10-3
CDR3 length: 11
CDR3 DNA: TGTGCCATCAGACAATCCTACGAGCAGTACTTC
CDR3 protein: CAIRQSYEQYF

J gene: TRBJ1-2
D gene: TRBD1
clone size: NA
V gene: TRBV4-2
CDR3 length: 15
CDR3 DNA: TGTGCCAGCAGCCAAGACGCGGACAGGCCTTATGGCTACACCTTC
CDR3 protein: CASSQDADRPYGYTF

J gene: TRBJ1-6
D gene: NA
clone size: NA
V gene: TRBV30
CDR3 length: 14
CDR3 DNA: TGTGCCTGGAGACCGGGCTCCTATAATTCACCCCTCCACTTT
CDR3 protein: CAWRPGSYNSPLHF